This TCR beta chain was obtained from a study of blood T cell repertoires in COVID-19. For the study at large: Whether acute or convalescent, the COVID-19 samples came from the United States, Italy and Spain. From T cells, B-cell-depleted T cells, or PBMCs came the material, which was cDNA or gDNA.

Under the authors' procedure: The authors estimated nucleated cell counts from reference gene primer amplification. Assay used: immunoSEQ multiplex PCR; TCRdb lists only in-frame clones, some missing. The V and J calls and clone size are taken from that table; D and trimming were inferred from the DNA. The sample has about 110,000 clones; 85% to 90% are singletons. This CDR3 spans 16 amino acids. The junction had 4 bases not matched to a gene; V was cut back by 2 bases and J by 3 bases. From germline, CDR1 is LNHDA and CDR2 SQIVND (reference sequence). Sequenced sample: peripheral blood. The chain carries TRBV19 and TRBJ2-1; 10 bases fit TRBD2. The clonotype comes from a woman aged 80 or over with acute or convalescent COVID-19. DNA for the CDR3: TGTGCCAGTAGTATACTAGCGGGGGTTGGCTACAATGAGCAGTTCTTC. The encoded protein is CASSILAGVGYNEQFF. Full variable domain (missing parts from reference TRBV19 and TRBJ2-1): DGGITQSPKYLFRKEGQNVTLSCEQNLNHDAMYWYRQDPGQGLRLIYYSQIVNDFQKGDIAEGYSVSREKKESFPLTVTSAQKNPTAFYLCASSILAGVGYNEQFFGPGTRLTVL.